Below are 20 T cell receptor beta chains sequenced from a single sample in a study of early T cells in non-severe SARS-CoV-2 infection. One entry per CDR3 protein results from TCRdb running MiXCR on the 5' RACE reads. The table lists 80,000 or so distinct CDR3 sequences, around an eighth of them singletons, with roughly 3% in the top ten. Material: whole blood. The source is an adult who was a healthcare worker with PCR-confirmed SARS-CoV-2 infection or an uninfected control (not recorded which).

The sample holds many counts of this clonotype. DNA of the CDR3: TGCGCCAGCAGCTTGGTAGCGTGGTCCTACAATGAGCAGTTCTTC. Its protein is CASSLVAWSYNEQFF. The chain is built from TRBV5-1 and TRBJ2-1; possible D gene TRBD2, 5 bases. The CDR3 consists of 15 residues. V lost 0 bases to trimming and J lost 1 base, with 8 bases between them. CDR1 and CDR2 from the germline V gene are SGHRS and YFSETQ.

The sample holds many counts of this clonotype. This sequence joins TRBV29-1 and TRBJ2-7; the match to TRBD1 covers 8 bases. Germline CDR1 and CDR2: SQVTM and ANQGSEA. Germline trimming cut 7 bases from V and 5 bases from J; bases unmatched to any gene: 10. The CDR3 covers 13 residues. The CDR3 reads CSGSDRVSDEQYF. The CDR3 DNA sequence: TGCAGCGGGTCGGACAGGGTGTCTGACGAGCAGTACTTC.

At least ten counts were recorded for this clonotype. The V call is TRBV7-2, the J call TRBJ2-1, with a possible D match to TRBD2 (6 bases). Between the trimmed V and J ends, which lost 5 bases and 8 bases, there was a span of 16 bases. Germline loops: CDR1 SGHTA, CDR2 FQGNSA. This CDR3 contains 14 residues. CDR3 sequence reads: CASSGGFGVHEQFF. The DNA of the CDR3 is TGTGCCAGCAGCGGAGGGTTCGGGGTACATGAGCAGTTCTTC.

This clonotype was counted ten times or more. This chain uses TRBV18 with TRBJ2-3, with D tentatively TRBD1 (6 bases). Trimming pared 6 bases from V and 2 bases from J, leaving 15 bases between. The CDR3 length is 15 residues. Per germline, CDR1 KGHSH and CDR2 LQKENI. CDR3 loop: CASSLGQLHTDTQYF. CDR3 bases: TGTGCCAGCTCGCTCGGACAGTTGCACACAGATACGCAGTATTTT.

This clonotype was counted a few times. The rearrangement links TRBV27 to TRBJ1-5; 11 bases are a match to TRBD1. The CDR3 sequence is 14 residues long. Germline CDR1 is MNHEY and CDR2 is SMNVEV (reference sequence). Germline trimming cut 8 bases from V and 1 base from J; bases unmatched to any gene: 1. CDR3 amino acids: CASGTGGSNQPQHF. The CDR3 DNA follows: TGTGCCAGCGGGACAGGGGGAAGCAATCAGCCCCAGCATTTT.

There are many counts of this clonotype. The rearrangement joins TRBV27 to TRBJ1-6, with a possible D match to TRBD1 (6 bases). Trimming left V 5 bases short and J 4 bases short, with 15 bases between. In germline, CDR1 is MNHEY, CDR2 SMNVEV (reference sequence). The CDR3 spans 16 residues. CDR3 sequence: CASSLQGNSYNSPLHF. Here the CDR3 DNA reads TGTGCCAGCAGTCTACAGGGAAACTCGTATAATTCACCCCTCCACTTT.

The chain couples TRBV24-1 to TRBJ2-1, with 8 bases matching TRBD2. From germline, CDR1 is KGHDR and CDR2 SFDVKD. Trimming cost V 3 bases and J 7 bases; bases outside gene matches: 4. The CDR3 has 14 amino acids. The CDR3 coding sequence is TGTGCCACCAGTGATACGGGAGGGCCGAATGAGCAGTTCTTC. Amino acid sequence: CATSDTGGPNEQFF.

This clonotype was recorded at least ten times. The chain uses TRBV6-1 and TRBJ2-7, with 10 bases fitting TRBD1. The CDR3 contains 15 residues. Looked up from germline, CDR1 is MNHNS and CDR2 is SASEGT. V lost 2 bases, J lost 4 bases, and 5 bases stayed unmatched. As DNA, the CDR3 is TGTGCCAGCAGTGAAATTGGACAGGGGGTATACGAGCAGTACTTC. Amino acid sequence: CASSEIGQGVYEQYF.

This chain connects TRBV6-1 to TRBJ2-5; possible D gene TRBD2, 6 bases. The germline V gene encodes CDR1 MNHNS and CDR2 SASEGT. The CDR3 has 15 amino acids. Trimming removed 4 bases from V and 4 bases from J, with 16 bases in between. The CDR3 sequence is CASSGTLGGLETQYF. The CDR3 DNA reads TGTGCCAGCAGTGGGACTCTCGGAGGGTTAGAGACCCAGTACTTC.

This clonotype came up many times. The J gene is TRBJ2-5, the V gene TRBV18; D gene ambiguous. The germline V gene has CDR1 KGHSH and CDR2 LQKENI. V was cut by 8 bases and J by 5 bases, with 9 bases left in between. The CDR3 is 11 amino acids. CDR3 sequence (DNA): TGTGCCAGCCGACTCCAGGAGACCCAGTACTTC. Translation gives CASRLQETQYF.

In this sample, this clonotype turned up many times. This sequence joins TRBV3-1 and TRBJ2-7; the match to TRBD1 covers 8 bases. V shed 0 bases and J 7 bases; nucleotides not matched to a gene: 11. Germline values: CDR1 LGHDT, CDR2 YNNKEL (reference sequence). The CDR3 consists of 16 residues. In nucleotides, the CDR3 is TGTGCCAGCAGCCAAGACAGGGGACAGGAGACCCAGGAGCAGTACTTC. Protein: CASSQDRGQETQEQYF.

This chain links TRBV27 with TRBJ2-1, with a tentative D call TRBD1 (6 bases). The germline V gene has CDR1 MNHEY and CDR2 SMNVEV (reference sequence). The ends were cut back, 4 bases at V and 10 bases at J, with 11 bases in the middle. The CDR3 has 12 residues. The CDR3 bases are TGTGCCAGCAGTTCCAGGGGACGGGAGCAGTTCTTC. Its translation: CASSSRGREQFF.

This clonotype showed up just a few times. This rearrangement joins TRBV2 to TRBJ1-1; D may be TRBD1 (6 bases). Germline CDR1 and CDR2: SNHLY and FYNNEI. The CDR3 covers 16 residues. Trimming removed 4 bases from V and 0 bases from J, with 15 bases in between. CDR3: CASSGGAPLMNTEAFF. In DNA, the CDR3 is TGTGCCAGCAGTGGGGGGGCCCCACTCATGAACACTGAAGCTTTCTTT.

The table lists this clonotype with many counts. The chain carries TRBV6-2 or TRBV6-3 and TRBJ2-1; D is unclear. The CDR3 runs 15 residues. V lost 10 bases, J lost 0 bases, and 16 bases lay in between. CDR1 and CDR2 (germline): MNHEY, SVGEGT. The chain's CDR3 is CATRQALSSYNEQFF. The CDR3 region has the DNA TGTGCCACACGACAAGCCTTAAGCTCCTACAATGAGCAGTTCTTC.

This clonotype was counted a few times. This sequence joins TRBV7-9 and TRBJ2-7; D gene uncertain. This CDR3 contains 12 residues. Germline lookup yields CDR1 SEHNR and CDR2 FQNEAQ (reference sequence). Trimming left V 5 bases short and J 7 bases short, with 12 bases between. The CDR3 loop reads CASSPSKNEQYF. The CDR3 nucleotides are TGTGCCAGCAGCCCGTCCAAGAATGAGCAGTACTTC. Using reference TRBV7-9 and TRBJ2-7 for the parts outside the CDR3, the full variable domain is DTGVSQNPRHKITKRGQNVTFRCDPISEHNRLYWYRQTLGQGPEFLTYFQNEAQLEKSRLLSDRFSAERPKGSFSTLEIQRTEQGDSAMYLCASSPSKNEQYFGPGTRLTVT.

V usage is TRBV19 and J usage is TRBJ2-3; 12 bases are shared with TRBD2. This CDR3 is 14 amino acids long. The germline gives CDR1 LNHDA, CDR2 SQIVND (reference sequence). Trimming removed 4 bases from V and 11 bases from J; junction bases left unmatched: 7. CDR3 in amino acids: CASSTDSSGREQYF. CDR3 DNA: TGTGCCAGTAGTACCGATTCTAGCGGGAGGGAGCAGTATTTT.

This clonotype appeared many times. This chain joins TRBV7-9 and TRBJ1-1, with TRBD1 identical over 8 bases. With 5 bases clipped from V and 0 bases from J, the junction kept 8 bases outside the gene matches. Germline V lookup: CDR1 SEHNR, CDR2 FQNEAQ (reference sequence). The CDR3 loop spans 16 amino acids. DNA for the CDR3: TGTGCCAGCAGCAACACAGGGGGAGGCATGAACACTGAAGCTTTCTTT. It is translated as CASSNTGGGMNTEAFF.

This clonotype was observed many times. V usage is TRBV11-2 and J usage is TRBJ2-7, with D perhaps matching TRBD1 (5 bases). CDR1 is SGHAT and CDR2 is FQNNGV in the germline V gene. CDR3 length: 16 residues. V was shortened by 5 bases and J by 6 bases, with 23 bases between the two germline ends. The CDR3 nucleotides are TGTGCCAGCAGCCCGATACGCAAGGGGCTCGGGCTCGAGCAGTACTTC. Amino acid sequence: CASSPIRKGLGLEQYF.

The CDR3 DNA is TGCAGCGTTCTAATGAACACTGAAGCTTTCTTT. The encoded protein is CSVLMNTEAFF. The V call is TRBV29-1, the J call TRBJ1-1; D remains ambiguous. The CDR3 covers 11 residues. Germline CDR1 SQVTM, CDR2 ANQGSEA. Between the trimmed V and J ends, which lost 5 bases and 0 bases, there was a span of 4 bases.

This rearrangement joins TRBV11-2 to TRBJ2-7, with D hard to call. This CDR3 has 12 amino acids. Germline V gene lookup returns CDR1 SGHAT and CDR2 FQNNGV. Trimming stripped 1 base from V and 3 bases from J, with 4 bases between. CDR3 sequence: CASSLAFYEQYF. For the CDR3, the DNA is TGTGCCAGCAGCTTAGCGTTCTACGAGCAGTACTTC. Together with reference TRBV11-2 and TRBJ2-7, the CDR3 gives the full variable domain: EAGVAQSPRYKIIEKRQSVAFWCNPISGHATLYWYQQILGQGPKLLIQFQNNGVVDDSQLPKDRFSAERLKGVDSTLKIQPAKLEDSAVYLCASSLAFYEQYFGPGTRLTVT.